The clone carrying this T cell receptor (beta chain) was seen only a few times. Its cognate antigen is unknown. The entry originates in a study of cytomegalovirus exposure and HLA in healthy donors. The study, taken as a whole, reports: The study flagged approximately 180 TCR beta chains as cytomegalovirus-associated. Per published reports, the classifier diagnosed cytomegalovirus status with high specificity and sensitivity.

CDR1 SGHRS and CDR2 YFSETQ come from the germline V gene. Trimming shortened V by 4 bases and J by 1 base, and 5 bases separated the two germline ends. The CDR3 is made up of 13 amino acids. With 60 Vbeta and 13 Jbeta primers, the PCR was carried out. Original processing methods: In a later analysis, the count reached some 75 million unique TCR beta chains, with 9 million to 11 million shared. Sequenced by immunoSEQ multiplex PCR; TCRdb stores in-frame clones only, minus some. V, J and clone size reflect that table, while D and trimming were determined from the DNA. The data show 100,000 to 150,000 clones, over 9.5% seen once.

The material sequenced was PBMCs. V is TRBV5-1 and J is TRBJ2-2; D remains unclear. The source of this sequence is a woman younger than 35 in good health and CMV-seropositive. In nucleotides, the CDR3 is TGCGCCAGCAGCCATCAGAACACCGGGGAGCTGTTTTTT. The encoded protein is CASSHQNTGELFF.